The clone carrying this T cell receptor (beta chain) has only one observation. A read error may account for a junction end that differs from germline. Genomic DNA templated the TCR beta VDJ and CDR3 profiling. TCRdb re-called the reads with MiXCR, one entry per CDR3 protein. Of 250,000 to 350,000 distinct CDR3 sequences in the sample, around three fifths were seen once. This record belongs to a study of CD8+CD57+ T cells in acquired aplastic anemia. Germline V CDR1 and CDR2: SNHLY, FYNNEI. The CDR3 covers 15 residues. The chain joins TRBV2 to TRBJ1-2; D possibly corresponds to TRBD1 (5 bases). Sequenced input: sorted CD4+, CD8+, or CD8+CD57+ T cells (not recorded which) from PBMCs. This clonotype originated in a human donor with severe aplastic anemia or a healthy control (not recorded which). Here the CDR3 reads CASSVRQGGDYGYTF. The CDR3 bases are TGTGCCAGCAGTGTAAGGCAGGGTGGTGACTATGGCTACACTTTC.